This T cell receptor beta chain was sequenced during a study of beta chain features in type 1 diabetes. Overall study results and limits: There was a possibility that cDNA sequencing over-represented cells with high TCR expression.

Sequencing targeted expressed TCRB transcripts, as all isolated RNA had been reverse transcribed. Profiled with immunoSEQ multiplex PCR; TCRdb holds only in-frame clones, not every one. The sample yields 620,000 or so clones, around a sixth seen once. In regard to this clone: The antigen remains unidentified.

This clonotype originated in a man younger than 35 in good health. What was sequenced was naive CD4+ T cells from blood.

The CDR3 coding sequence is TGTGCCAGCAGTTTTGGGGACAGCGATGGCTACACCTTC. It specifies CASSFGDSDGYTF. The rearrangement uses TRBV28 and TRBJ1-2; 7 nucleotides agree with TRBD1. The V gene end was trimmed by 3 bases and the J gene end by 6 bases; junction bases not matched to a gene: 4. The CDR3 is made up of 13 amino acids. The germline gives CDR1 MDHEN, CDR2 SYDVKM.